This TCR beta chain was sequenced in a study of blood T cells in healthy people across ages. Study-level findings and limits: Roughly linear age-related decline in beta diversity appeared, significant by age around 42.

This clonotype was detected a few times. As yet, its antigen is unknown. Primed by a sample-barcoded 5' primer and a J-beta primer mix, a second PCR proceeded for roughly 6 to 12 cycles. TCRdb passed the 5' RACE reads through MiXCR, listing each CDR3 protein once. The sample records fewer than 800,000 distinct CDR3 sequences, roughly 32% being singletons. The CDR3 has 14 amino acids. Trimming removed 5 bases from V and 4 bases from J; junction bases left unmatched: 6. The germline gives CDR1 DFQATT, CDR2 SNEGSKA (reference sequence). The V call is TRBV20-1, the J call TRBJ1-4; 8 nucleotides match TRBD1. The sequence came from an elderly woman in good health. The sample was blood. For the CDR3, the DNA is TGCAGTGCTGAACAGGGGGGCTTTAATGAAAAACTGTTTTTT. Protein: CSAEQGGFNEKLFF.